What follows are 9 T cell receptor beta chains derived from one specimen sequenced in a study of shared clonotypes between healthy human individuals. Positively selected for CCR7, the CD45RO-negative cells used as naive CD8 cells excluded terminally differentiated effector memory CD45RA+ cells. Only in-frame clones appear in the TCRdb table, and some are missing; sequencing was by immunoSEQ multiplex PCR. The repertoire includes some 2.1 million clones, around 95% of them detected once, and around 1.8% sits in the top ten. The sample was naive CD8+ T cells from PBMCs. These receptors all come from a man aged 18 to 29 in good health. Some clones in this sample may be carry-over from other donors' samples.

V and J are TRBV27 and TRBJ2-6; 10 bases align to TRBD1. This CDR3 comprises 18 residues. Unmatched junction bases numbered 7, after V lost 5 bases and J lost 0 bases. Germline values: CDR1 MNHEY, CDR2 SMNVEV (reference sequence). This chain's CDR3 is CASSPRQGAFSGANVLTF. In nucleotides, the CDR3 is TGTGCCAGCAGTCCCCGACAGGGGGCCTTCTCTGGGGCCAACGTCCTGACTTTC.

CDR3 sequence reads: CASSYSEEEVLDGYTF. The CDR3 DNA sequence: TGTGCCAGCAGTTACTCGGAGGAGGAGGTATTAGATGGCTACACCTTC. The chain recombines TRBV6-6 with TRBJ1-2, with D unresolved. CDR1 and CDR2 (germline): MNHNY, SVGAGI (reference sequence). The CDR3 has 16 amino acids. V was cut by 0 bases and J by 6 bases, with 17 bases left in between.

The rearrangement links TRBV27 to TRBJ2-7; tentative D call: TRBD2 (6 bases). The germline V gene encodes CDR1 MNHEY and CDR2 SMNVEV (reference sequence). Trimming left V 3 bases short and J 2 bases short, with 14 bases between. The CDR3 length is 15 residues. The CDR3 sequence is CASSLNSGPPYEQYF. As DNA, the CDR3 is TGTGCCAGCAGTTTGAATAGCGGTCCGCCCTACGAGCAGTACTTC.

J is TRBJ2-5 and V is TRBV4-1, with TRBD1 identical over 9 bases. Germline CDR1 and CDR2: MGHRA and YSYEKL. The trim removed 1 base at V and 3 bases at J, leaving 9 bases unmatched. The CDR3 is 17 amino acids. The CDR3 DNA sequence: TGCGCCAGCAGCCAAGTGACCCGGGACAGGGTAAAAGAGACCCAGTACTTC. This sequence encodes CASSQVTRDRVKETQYF.

The chain uses TRBV7-9 and TRBJ2-2; 10 bases agree with TRBD1. CDR1 and CDR2 from the germline V gene are SEHNR and FQNEAQ (reference sequence). V shed 3 bases, J shed 2 bases, and the junction held 12 bases outside the gene matches. This CDR3 is built from 19 residues. The CDR3 loop reads CASSLGTGAPLSNTGELFF. The CDR3 DNA follows: TGTGCCAGCAGCTTGGGGACAGGGGCACCTCTAAGTAACACCGGGGAGCTGTTTTTT.

The genes are TRBV6-1 and TRBJ2-5; D unresolved. CDR1 MNHNS and CDR2 SASEGT come from the germline V gene. V was cut by 1 base and J by 3 bases, with 18 bases left in between. The CDR3 totals 17 residues. The CDR3 DNA sequence: TGTGCCAGCAGTGAAGATACGACACCCTTTGAGGAAGAGACCCAGTACTTC. It translates to CASSEDTTPFEEETQYF.

The J gene is TRBJ2-7, the V gene TRBV27, with 7 positions matching TRBD2. The CDR3 loop spans 12 amino acids. The germline V gene has CDR1 MNHEY and CDR2 SMNVEV (reference sequence). Trimming took 10 bases from V and 6 from J; bases not matched to a gene: 9. This CDR3 is CATSLGGGEQYF. In DNA, the CDR3 is TGTGCCACCTCGCTTGGGGGGGGCGAGCAGTACTTC.

This rearrangement joins TRBV11-3 to TRBJ2-2, with 9 bases fitting TRBD1. The CDR3 spans 16 residues. Trimming removed 5 bases from V and 1 base from J; junction bases left unmatched: 5. Looked up from germline, CDR1 is SGHNT and CDR2 is YENEEA. The CDR3 coding sequence is TGTGCCAGCAGCCCGAGACAGGGGGAGAACACCGGGGAGCTGTTTTTT. Encoded protein: CASSPRQGENTGELFF.

Points on this clone: Distinct nucleotide sequences in the sample also encode this CDR3. J is TRBJ2-7 and V is TRBV19; D not certain. Germline loops: CDR1 LNHDA, CDR2 SQIVND (reference sequence). This CDR3 has 13 amino acids. The V end lost 3 bases, the J end lost 2 bases, and 8 bases lay between the germline ends. CDR3: CASSMRQAYEQYF. CDR3 nucleotides: TGTGCCAGTAGTATGCGGCAGGCCTACGAGCAGTACTTC.